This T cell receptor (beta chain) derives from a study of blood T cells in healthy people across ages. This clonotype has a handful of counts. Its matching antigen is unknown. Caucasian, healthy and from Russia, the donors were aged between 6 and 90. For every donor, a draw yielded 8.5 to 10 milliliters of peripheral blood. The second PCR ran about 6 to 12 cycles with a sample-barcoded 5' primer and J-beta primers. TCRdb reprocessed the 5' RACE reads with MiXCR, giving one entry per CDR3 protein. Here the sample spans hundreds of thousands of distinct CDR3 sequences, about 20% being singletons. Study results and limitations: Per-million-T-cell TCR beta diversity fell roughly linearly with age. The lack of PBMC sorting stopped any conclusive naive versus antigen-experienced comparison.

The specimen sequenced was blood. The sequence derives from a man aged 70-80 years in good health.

Here the CDR3 reads CASSLSSSGGVEQYF. In nucleotides, the CDR3 is TGTGCCAGCAGCTTATCTTCCAGCGGGGGGGTCGAGCAGTACTTC. The chain links TRBV11-2 to TRBJ2-7; 10 bases are a match to TRBD2. The CDR3 totals 15 residues. With V trimmed by 2 bases and J by 6 bases, 7 bases remained unmatched. Germline V CDR1 and CDR2: SGHAT, FQNNGV.